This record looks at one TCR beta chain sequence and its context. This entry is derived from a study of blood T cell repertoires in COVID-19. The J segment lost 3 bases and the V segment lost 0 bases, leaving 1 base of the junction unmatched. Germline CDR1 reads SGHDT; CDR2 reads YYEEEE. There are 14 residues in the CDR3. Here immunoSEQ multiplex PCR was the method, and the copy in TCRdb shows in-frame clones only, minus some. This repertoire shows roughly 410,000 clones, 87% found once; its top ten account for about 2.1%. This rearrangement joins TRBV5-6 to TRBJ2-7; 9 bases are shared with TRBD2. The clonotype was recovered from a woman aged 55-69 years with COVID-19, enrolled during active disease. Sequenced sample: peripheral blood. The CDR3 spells CASSLASGNYEQYF. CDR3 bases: TGTGCCAGCAGCTTGGCTAGCGGGAACTACGAGCAGTACTTC.